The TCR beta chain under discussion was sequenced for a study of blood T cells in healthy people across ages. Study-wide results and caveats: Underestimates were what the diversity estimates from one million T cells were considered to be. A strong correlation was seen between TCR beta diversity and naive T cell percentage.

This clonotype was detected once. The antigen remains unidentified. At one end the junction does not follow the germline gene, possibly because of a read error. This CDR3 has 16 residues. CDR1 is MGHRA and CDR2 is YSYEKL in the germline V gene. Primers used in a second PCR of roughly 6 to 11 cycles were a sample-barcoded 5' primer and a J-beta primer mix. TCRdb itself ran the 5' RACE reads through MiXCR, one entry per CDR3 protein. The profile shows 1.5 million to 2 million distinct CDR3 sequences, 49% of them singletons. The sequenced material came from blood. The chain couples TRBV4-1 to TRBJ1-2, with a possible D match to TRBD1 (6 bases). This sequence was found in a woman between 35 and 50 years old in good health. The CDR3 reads CASSQDLGLDSYGNTF. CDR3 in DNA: TGCGCCAGCAGCCAAGATCTCGGCCTGGACAGCTATGGCAACACCTTC.